The present T cell receptor (beta chain) was sequenced within a study of CD8 T cells in Susac syndrome. Regarding the study as a whole: It was acknowledged by the study that relatively few individuals were included in its TCR sequencing and HLA analysis.

Comment on this clonotype: What it recognizes is unknown.

The CDR3 has 14 residues. V trimming: 5 bases; J trimming: 9 bases; junction bases outside the gene matches: 9. Germline V gene lookup returns CDR1 LGHDT and CDR2 YNNKEL (reference sequence). TCR beta sequences were obtained from blood CD8+ and CD4+ T cells. The CD8+ and CD4+ T cells were isolated magnetically using a negative isolation approach, whereas the TEMRA cells were enriched by FACS. An amount of RNA that ranged from roughly 0.45 to 1 ug was reverse transcribed with random hexamers. An immunoSEQ multiplex PCR generated amplified TCR beta CDR3 products spanning 54 Vbeta and 13 Jbeta. TCRdb independently ran MiXCR on the immunoSEQ multiplex PCR reads; one entry per CDR3 protein. The data show approximately 180,000 distinct CDR3 sequences, with roughly 95% seen just once and 0.093% held by the top ten.

This TCR was recovered from a human donor with multiple sclerosis. Sequencing input: CD4+ T cells from PBMCs. This chain connects TRBV3-1 to TRBJ2-1; 8 bases match TRBD2. CDR3 in DNA: TGTGCCAGCAGCTTACGGACTAGCCGCGTTGAGCAGTTCTTC. Protein: CASSLRTSRVEQFF.